This T cell receptor (beta chain) appears in the sequencing data of a study of shared clonotypes between healthy human individuals. Notes on the study in general: Generation of non-shared clonotypes was less probable than generation of clonotypes shared by all four donors.

CDR3 length equals 14 residues. J was trimmed by 2 bases and V by 3 bases; bases with no gene match: 3. Germline V CDR1 and CDR2: SGHAT, FQNNGV. Every subset's genomic DNA went evenly onto several immunoSEQ plates. Authors' analysis steps: ImmunoSEQ junction-only sequences lacked quality scores, so their filtering differed. Assay used: immunoSEQ multiplex PCR; TCRdb lists only in-frame clones, some missing. V, J and clone size are those of that table, while D and trimming were read from the DNA. The sample lists over a million clones; about 76% were seen once. A split of CD4+ cells into CD45RA+ naive and CD45RA-negative memory subsets was performed. On this clone: Its specificity is unknown.

The sequenced sample consisted of memory CD4+ T cells sorted from blood. Documented subset: CD45RA-negative fraction. The chain recombines TRBV11-2 with TRBJ2-7; 8 bases match TRBD2. This sequence was found in a man aged 18 to 29 in good health. CDR3 sequence (DNA): TGTGCCAGCAGCTTGCTGCGGGGGGCCTACGAGCAGTACTTC. This sequence encodes CASSLLRGAYEQYF.